These T cell receptor beta chains were read from a single sample in a study of T-cell memory formation after mild COVID-19. TCRdb ran MiXCR on the 5' RACE reads and lists one entry per CDR3 protein. This table holds about 150,000 distinct CDR3 sequences, 20% to 25% found once. Sequenced: PBMCs or a T cell subset sorted from them (not recorded which). The receptors were sampled from an adult woman who had mild COVID-19 (a few samples of this study predate the infection). Cell type and time point are not known. Each CDR3 is given with its conserved first and last residue. A D gene is named only where the DNA matches it firmly. Clone size, where shown, is once, few, many, or a class for clones that have expanded.

cdr3_aa	cdr3_nt	cdr3_length	clone_size	d_call	j_call	v_call
CASSLPGLAGGPHEQYF	TGCGCCAGCAGCCTACCGGGACTAGCGGGAGGGCCTCACGAGCAGTACTTC	17	-	TRBD2	TRBJ2-7	TRBV5-1
CASSLNGAGDAEQFF	TGTGCCAGCAGCTTAAATGGTGCCGGGGACGCTGAGCAGTTCTTC	15	-	-	TRBJ2-1	TRBV7-3
CASSLVVGPASDTQYF	TGTGCCAGCAGCTTAGTTGTGGGGCCCGCTTCAGATACGCAGTATTTT	16	few	-	TRBJ2-3	TRBV7-9
CASSDLSGVLMYEQYF	TGCGCCAGCAGCGACCTCAGCGGGGTCTTGATGTACGAGCAGTACTTC	16	-	TRBD2	TRBJ2-7	TRBV5-1
CASSPRTPAITEAFF	TGTGCCAGCAGCCCAAGGACGCCCGCTATCACTGAAGCTTTCTTT	15	few	-	TRBJ1-1	TRBV12-3/TRBV12-4
CASSRLAGVSGELFF	TGTGCCAGCAGTAGACTAGCGGGAGTCTCCGGGGAGCTGTTTTTT	15	-	TRBD2	TRBJ2-2	TRBV27
CASSGRTEAFF	TGTGCCAGCAGTGGGAGGACTGAAGCTTTCTTT	11	-	-	TRBJ1-1	TRBV6-4
CASRQGYGYTF	TGTGCCAGCAGGCAGGGTTACGGCTACACCTTC	11	-	-	TRBJ1-2	TRBV28
CASSLQSGGSYEQYF	TGTGCCAGCAGCTTACAGTCAGGGGGAAGCTACGAGCAGTACTTC	15	-	TRBD1	TRBJ2-7	TRBV7-9
CASSLAGLAGADTQYF	TGTGCCAGCAGTTTGGCGGGACTAGCGGGAGCAGATACGCAGTATTTT	16	few	TRBD2	TRBJ2-3	TRBV12-3/TRBV12-4
CASSQDGPSPRYNEQFF	TGCGCCAGCAGCCAAGATGGTCCCTCCCCGAGGTACAATGAGCAGTTCTTC	17	-	-	TRBJ2-1	TRBV4-3
CASSQGQDGYEQYF	TGTGCCAGCAGCCAAGGACAGGACGGCTACGAGCAGTACTTC	14	few	-	TRBJ2-7	TRBV3-1
CASMGGASGNNEQFF	TGTGCCAGCATGGGCGGGGCTAGCGGGAACAATGAGCAGTTCTTC	15	few	TRBD2	TRBJ2-1	TRBV7-8
CASSFGDRSYEQYF	TGCGCCAGCAGCTTCGGGGACAGGTCTTACGAGCAGTACTTC	14	-	TRBD1	TRBJ2-7	TRBV5-1
CAISGTNNEQFF	TGTGCCATAAGTGGCACCAACAATGAGCAGTTCTTC	12	-	-	TRBJ2-1	TRBV7-9
CSASPYEQYF	TGCAGTGCTAGCCCCTACGAGCAGTACTTC	10	few	-	TRBJ2-7	TRBV20-1
CASSFSRRTGETEAFF	TGTGCCAGCAGCTTTTCGCGCCGGACAGGGGAGACTGAAGCTTTCTTT	16	few	TRBD1	TRBJ1-1	TRBV7-6
CASSVGPTYEQYF	TGTGCCAGCAGCGTAGGGCCGACCTACGAGCAGTACTTC	13	-	-	TRBJ2-7	TRBV9
CATGPDSSNQPQHF	TGTGCCACCGGGCCTGATTCTAGCAATCAGCCCCAGCATTTT	14	-	-	TRBJ1-5	TRBV24-1
CASSLSGGYGYTF	TGTGCCAGCAGCTTATCAGGGGGCTATGGCTACACCTTC	13	-	TRBD1	TRBJ1-2	TRBV7-9
CASSSQSTETQYF	TGTGCCAGCAGCTCTCAAAGTACAGAGACCCAGTACTTC	13	-	-	TRBJ2-5	TRBV7-3
CASSQDLVSGGNTEAFF	TGCGCCAGCAGCCAAGATCTCGTATCGGGGGGGAACACTGAAGCTTTCTTT	17	many	-	TRBJ1-1	TRBV4-1
CASSLSLGGEAFF	TGTGCCAGCAGCCTTTCCCTAGGGGGCGAAGCTTTCTTT	13	-	TRBD1	TRBJ1-1	TRBV7-3
CATSDQPDGELFF	TGTGCCACCAGTGACCAGCCGGACGGGGAGCTGTTTTTT	13	few	-	TRBJ2-2	TRBV24-1
CASSVATVPGLAYTGELFF	TGTGCCAGCAGCGTAGCTACAGTACCGGGACTTGCCTACACCGGGGAGCTGTTTTTT	19	-	-	TRBJ2-2	TRBV9
CASSFISGSEAFF	TGTGCCAGCAGCTTCATTTCGGGCAGCGAAGCTTTCTTT	13	few	-	TRBJ1-1	TRBV5-6
CASSPRGELYGYTF	TGTGCCAGCAGCCCGCGTGGGGAACTGTATGGCTACACCTTC	14	-	-	TRBJ1-2	TRBV7-8
CASSYGTGGNSPLHF	TGTGCCAGCAGCTACGGGACAGGGGGTAATTCACCCCTCCACTTT	15	many	TRBD1	TRBJ1-6	TRBV7-3
CASSFTGAARDEQYF	TGCGCCAGCAGCTTCACCGGGGCTGCGCGTGACGAGCAGTACTTC	15	-	-	TRBJ2-7	TRBV5-1
CSASERLEDYGYTF	TGCAGCGCCTCGGAGCGGCTAGAAGACTATGGCTACACCTTC	14	-	-	TRBJ1-2	TRBV29-1
CATQLGFDTDTQYF	TGTGCCACCCAACTAGGGTTCGACACAGATACGCAGTATTTT	14	once	-	TRBJ2-3	TRBV7-9
CASSQDGGGAVETQYF	TGTGCCAGCAGCCAAGATGGGGGGGGCGCGGTTGAGACCCAGTACTTC	16	-	-	TRBJ2-5	TRBV4-2
CASSQVRGADYGYTF	TGTGCCAGCAGCCAAGTCCGGGGGGCGGACTATGGCTACACCTTC	15	-	-	TRBJ1-2	TRBV14
CASSLAHGYSTDTQYF	TGCGCCAGCAGCTTGGCTCACGGCTACTCCACAGATACGCAGTATTTT	16	-	-	TRBJ2-3	TRBV5-1
CASSLAGKDTEAFF	TGTGCCAGCAGCTTGGCAGGGAAGGACACTGAAGCTTTCTTT	14	few	-	TRBJ1-1	TRBV7-9
CASSPTGQGTLSSYNSPLHF	TGCGCCAGCAGCCCTACGGGACAGGGGACATTGAGCTCCTATAATTCACCCCTCCACTTT	20	few	TRBD1	TRBJ1-6	TRBV4-1
CATSRGRDRDVTQYF	TGTGCCACCAGCAGAGGCCGGGACAGGGACGTTACGCAGTATTTT	15	few	TRBD1	TRBJ2-3	TRBV15
CASSLGRVLDIQYF	TGTGCCAGCAGCTTAGGACGGGTTTTGGACATTCAGTACTTC	14	few	-	TRBJ2-4	TRBV7-8
CASSFGLAGAYEQYF	TGTGCCAGCAGCTTCGGATTAGCGGGAGCCTACGAGCAGTACTTC	15	few	TRBD2	TRBJ2-7	TRBV5-6
CASSPNRGSEQFF	TGTGCCAGCAGTCCGAACAGGGGATCAGAGCAGTTCTTC	13	few	TRBD1	TRBJ2-1	TRBV12-3/TRBV12-4
CASSQDPIPRGGESLEQYF	TGCGCCAGCAGCCAAGATCCTATACCTCGCGGGGGGGAGTCGCTCGAGCAGTACTTC	19	-	TRBD2	TRBJ2-7	TRBV4-1
CASSEGRAGWDYGYTF	TGTGCCAGCAGTGAAGGGCGGGCAGGATGGGACTATGGCTACACCTTC	16	-	-	TRBJ1-2	TRBV2
CASSVWEREGNEQFF	TGTGCCAGCAGCGTTTGGGAGCGGGAGGGCAATGAGCAGTTCTTC	15	few	TRBD2	TRBJ2-1	TRBV6-6
CATSGQSGTSNEQFF	TGTGCCACCAGCGGTCAATCCGGGACCAGCAATGAGCAGTTCTTC	15	-	-	TRBJ2-1	TRBV24-1
CASSAQNRGLAFF	TGTGCCAGCAGCGCGCAAAACAGGGGGTTAGCTTTCTTT	13	-	TRBD1	TRBJ1-1	TRBV9
CATSEGTSGQETQYF	TGTGCCACCAGTGAGGGGACTAGCGGACAAGAGACCCAGTACTTC	15	few	TRBD2	TRBJ2-5	TRBV24-1
CASSSGQGHSGNTIYF	TGTGCCAGCAGCTCCGGACAGGGCCACTCTGGAAACACCATATATTTT	16	-	TRBD1	TRBJ1-3	TRBV7-9
CAVAGGSYNEQFF	TGTGCCGTAGCGGGGGGCTCCTACAATGAGCAGTTCTTC	13	few	TRBD2	TRBJ2-1	TRBV15